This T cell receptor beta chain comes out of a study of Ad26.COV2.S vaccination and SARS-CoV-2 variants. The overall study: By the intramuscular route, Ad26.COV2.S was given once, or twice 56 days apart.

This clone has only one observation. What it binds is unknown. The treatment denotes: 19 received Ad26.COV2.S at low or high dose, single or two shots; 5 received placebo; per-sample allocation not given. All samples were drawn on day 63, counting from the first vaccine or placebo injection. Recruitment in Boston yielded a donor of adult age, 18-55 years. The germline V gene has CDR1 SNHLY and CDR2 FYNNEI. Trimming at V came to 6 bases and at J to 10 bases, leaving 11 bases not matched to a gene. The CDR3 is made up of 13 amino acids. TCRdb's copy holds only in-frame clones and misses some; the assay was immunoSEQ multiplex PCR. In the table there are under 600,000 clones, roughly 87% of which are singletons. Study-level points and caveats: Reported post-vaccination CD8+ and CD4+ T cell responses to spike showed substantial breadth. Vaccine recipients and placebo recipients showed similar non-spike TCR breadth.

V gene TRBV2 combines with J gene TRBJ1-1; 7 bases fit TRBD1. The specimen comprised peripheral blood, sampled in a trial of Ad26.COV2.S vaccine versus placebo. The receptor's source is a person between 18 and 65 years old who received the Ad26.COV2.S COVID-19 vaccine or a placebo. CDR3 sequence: CASRGLGGLGAFF. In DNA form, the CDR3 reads TGTGCCAGCAGGGGGTTAGGGGGCCTTGGAGCTTTCTTT. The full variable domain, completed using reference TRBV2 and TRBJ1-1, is EPEVTQTPSHQVTQMGQEVILRCVPISNHLYFYWYRQILGQKVEFLVSFYNNEISEKSEIFDDQFSVERPDGSNFTLKIRSTKLEDSAMYFCASRGLGGLGAFFGQGTRLTVV.